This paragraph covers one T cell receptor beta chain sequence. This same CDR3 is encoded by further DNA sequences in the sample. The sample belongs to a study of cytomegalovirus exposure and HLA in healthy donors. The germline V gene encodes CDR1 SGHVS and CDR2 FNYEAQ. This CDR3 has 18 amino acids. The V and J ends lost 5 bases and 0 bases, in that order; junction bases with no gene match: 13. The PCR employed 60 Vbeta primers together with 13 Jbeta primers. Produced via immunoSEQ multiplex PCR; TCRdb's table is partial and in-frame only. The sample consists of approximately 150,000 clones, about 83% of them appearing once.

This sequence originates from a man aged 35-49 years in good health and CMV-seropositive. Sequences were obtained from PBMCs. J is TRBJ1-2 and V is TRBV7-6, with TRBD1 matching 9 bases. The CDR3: CASSQKVGQGKPNYGYTF. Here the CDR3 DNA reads TGTGCCAGCAGCCAGAAAGTCGGACAGGGGAAACCTAACTATGGCTACACCTTC.